A selection of T cell receptor beta chains follows, all from one sample in a study of cytomegalovirus exposure and HLA in healthy donors. The protocol was immunoSEQ multiplex PCR, while the TCRdb copy is restricted to in-frame clones and leaves out a portion. The repertoire holds roughly 120,000 clones, with about 73% as singletons. Material for sequencing was PBMCs. The origin of the receptors is a woman in her thirties or forties in good health and CMV-seropositive. Both conserved end residues are part of each CDR3. Fields, in order: D gene, J gene, V gene, clone size, CDR3 protein, CDR3 DNA. A D gene is named only where the DNA matches it firmly. Clone size appears in some rows only: once, few, many, or a class for an expanded clone.

d_call: -; j_call: TRBJ2-7; v_call: TRBV28; clone_size: -; cdr3_aa: CASSDGQPTGGEQYF; cdr3_nt: TGTGCCAGCAGCGATGGACAGCCTACCGGGGGGGAGCAGTACTTC
d_call: -; j_call: TRBJ1-1; v_call: TRBV18; clone_size: -; cdr3_aa: CASSPPGGGYTEAFF; cdr3_nt: TGTGCCAGCTCACCACCGGGAGGGGGGTACACTGAAGCTTTCTTT
d_call: -; j_call: TRBJ1-2; v_call: TRBV7-9; clone_size: once; cdr3_aa: CASSFETSLSGSYTF; cdr3_nt: TGTGCCAGCAGCTTCGAGACTTCGCTCTCCGGGTCCTACACCTTC
d_call: -; j_call: TRBJ1-5; v_call: TRBV27; clone_size: -; cdr3_aa: CASSLARNQPQHF; cdr3_nt: TGTGCCAGCAGTTTAGCACGGAATCAGCCCCAGCATTTT
d_call: -; j_call: TRBJ2-5; v_call: TRBV5-4; clone_size: -; cdr3_aa: CASSPGGGVRRGGQETQYF; cdr3_nt: TGTGCCAGCAGCCCCGGGGGAGGAGTTCGGCGGGGCGGCCAGGAGACCCAGTACTTC
d_call: -; j_call: TRBJ2-1; v_call: TRBV20-1; clone_size: -; cdr3_aa: CSAGTSSEQFF; cdr3_nt: TGCAGTGCTGGGACTTCGAGTGAGCAGTTCTTC
d_call: TRBD1; j_call: TRBJ1-5; v_call: TRBV15; clone_size: -; cdr3_aa: CATSGRDRAPGQPQHF; cdr3_nt: TGTGCCACCAGCGGCCGGGACAGGGCTCCGGGGCAGCCCCAGCATTTT
d_call: -; j_call: TRBJ1-2; v_call: TRBV10-3; clone_size: -; cdr3_aa: CAISEAAGYTF; cdr3_nt: TGTGCCATCAGTGAAGCGGCGGGCTACACCTTC
d_call: TRBD2; j_call: TRBJ2-7; v_call: TRBV15; clone_size: -; cdr3_aa: CATSRERAGGSYEQYF; cdr3_nt: TGTGCCACCAGCAGAGAGAGGGCGGGAGGGTCCTACGAGCAGTACTTC
d_call: TRBD2; j_call: TRBJ2-1; v_call: TRBV7-6; clone_size: -; cdr3_aa: CASSFSSGSGYNEQFF; cdr3_nt: TGTGCCAGCAGCTTTTCTAGCGGGAGTGGGTACAATGAGCAGTTCTTC
d_call: TRBD1; j_call: TRBJ1-1; v_call: TRBV9; clone_size: few; cdr3_aa: CASSAVRTGKGTEAFF; cdr3_nt: TGTGCCAGCAGCGCAGTCCGGACAGGGAAGGGCACTGAAGCTTTCTTT
d_call: TRBD2; j_call: TRBJ2-5; v_call: TRBV7-9; clone_size: -; cdr3_aa: CASSAGLAGDPMEETQYF; cdr3_nt: TGTGCCAGCAGCGCGGGACTAGCGGGGGACCCGATGGAAGAGACCCAGTACTTC
d_call: -; j_call: TRBJ2-3; v_call: TRBV7-3; clone_size: -; cdr3_aa: CASSLGTSGTQYF; cdr3_nt: TGTGCCAGCAGCCTTGGGACTTCGGGGACGCAGTATTTT
d_call: -; j_call: TRBJ2-7; v_call: TRBV5-4; clone_size: few; cdr3_aa: CASSSPFRQGLPYEQYF; cdr3_nt: TGTGCCAGCAGCTCCCCTTTTCGGCAGGGGCTCCCCTACGAGCAGTACTTC
d_call: -; j_call: TRBJ1-2; v_call: TRBV5-5; clone_size: -; cdr3_aa: CASSGILADSRTF; cdr3_nt: TGTGCCAGCAGCGGGATCCTCGCGGACAGCAGAACCTTC
d_call: TRBD2; j_call: TRBJ2-7; v_call: TRBV14; clone_size: -; cdr3_aa: CASSQDGRGLAGINEQYF; cdr3_nt: TGTGCCAGCAGCCAAGATGGGCGGGGACTAGCGGGAATTAACGAGCAGTACTTC
d_call: -; j_call: TRBJ2-5; v_call: TRBV7-2; clone_size: -; cdr3_aa: CASSAGQSRQTQYF; cdr3_nt: TGTGCCAGCAGTGCGGGACAGTCGCGTCAGACCCAGTACTTC
d_call: TRBD2; j_call: TRBJ2-7; v_call: TRBV7-2; clone_size: -; cdr3_aa: CASSLVASGSYEQYF; cdr3_nt: TGTGCCAGCAGCTTAGTGGCTAGCGGGTCCTACGAGCAGTACTTC
d_call: TRBD2; j_call: TRBJ2-7; v_call: TRBV6-6; clone_size: few; cdr3_aa: CASSRTSGSSYEQYF; cdr3_nt: TGTGCCAGCAGTCGAACTAGCGGGAGCTCCTACGAGCAGTACTTC
d_call: -; j_call: TRBJ2-7; v_call: TRBV19; clone_size: few; cdr3_aa: CASSIQVGYEQYF; cdr3_nt: TGTGCCAGTAGTATTCAGGTAGGCTACGAGCAGTACTTC
d_call: -; j_call: TRBJ2-1; v_call: TRBV6-1; clone_size: once; cdr3_aa: CASRVDYYNEQFF; cdr3_nt: TGTGCCAGCAGAGTGGACTACTACAATGAGCAGTTCTTC
d_call: TRBD2; j_call: TRBJ2-7; v_call: TRBV6-6; clone_size: -; cdr3_aa: CASTERGRAGGEQYF; cdr3_nt: TGTGCCAGCACCGAGCGCGGGAGGGCGGGCGGCGAGCAGTACTTC
d_call: -; j_call: TRBJ2-3; v_call: TRBV18; clone_size: -; cdr3_aa: CASSPQRDSTDTQYF; cdr3_nt: TGTGCCAGCTCACCACAGCGAGATAGCACAGATACGCAGTATTTT
d_call: TRBD1; j_call: TRBJ1-6; v_call: TRBV4-3; clone_size: -; cdr3_aa: CASSQIRQGGSPLHF; cdr3_nt: TGCGCCAGCAGCCAAATTCGACAGGGAGGCTCACCCCTCCACTTT
d_call: -; j_call: TRBJ1-5; v_call: TRBV9; clone_size: once; cdr3_aa: CASGGGTSNQPQHF; cdr3_nt: TGTGCCAGCGGGGGGGGGACGTCCAATCAGCCCCAGCATTTT
d_call: -; j_call: TRBJ2-1; v_call: TRBV7-7; clone_size: once; cdr3_aa: CASSPNSGNEQFF; cdr3_nt: TGTGCTAGCAGCCCTAATAGCGGCAATGAGCAGTTCTTC
d_call: TRBD1; j_call: TRBJ1-4; v_call: TRBV29-1; clone_size: -; cdr3_aa: CSVEAGGEKLFF; cdr3_nt: TGCAGCGTTGAAGCAGGGGGTGAAAAACTGTTTTTT
d_call: -; j_call: TRBJ2-3; v_call: TRBV5-4; clone_size: -; cdr3_aa: CASSFKASGTDTQYF; cdr3_nt: TGTGCCAGCAGCTTTAAGGCTAGCGGCACAGATACGCAGTATTTT
d_call: -; j_call: TRBJ2-7; v_call: TRBV14; clone_size: -; cdr3_aa: CASSSGTARYEQYF; cdr3_nt: TGTGCCAGCAGCTCCGGGACTGCTAGATACGAGCAGTACTTC
d_call: TRBD1; j_call: TRBJ1-2; v_call: TRBV15; clone_size: -; cdr3_aa: CATSRGTGGSDYGYTF; cdr3_nt: TGTGCCACCAGCAGGGGGACAGGGGGGTCGGACTATGGCTACACCTTC
d_call: -; j_call: TRBJ2-2; v_call: TRBV7-2; clone_size: -; cdr3_aa: CASRADNTGELFF; cdr3_nt: TGTGCCAGCAGAGCGGATAACACCGGGGAGCTGTTTTTT
d_call: TRBD2; j_call: TRBJ2-7; v_call: TRBV7-9; clone_size: -; cdr3_aa: CSSSTGLAGDDEQYF; cdr3_nt: TGTTCCAGCAGCACTGGACTAGCGGGAGACGACGAGCAGTACTTC
d_call: -; j_call: TRBJ1-2; v_call: TRBV5-1; clone_size: -; cdr3_aa: CASSLEPRNYGYTF; cdr3_nt: TGCGCCAGCAGCTTGGAGCCCAGGAACTATGGCTACACCTTC
d_call: TRBD2; j_call: TRBJ2-3; v_call: TRBV27; clone_size: -; cdr3_aa: CASRGTSGTDTQYF; cdr3_nt: TGTGCCAGCAGGGGGACTAGCGGCACAGATACGCAGTATTTT
d_call: -; j_call: TRBJ1-5; v_call: TRBV4-3; clone_size: few; cdr3_aa: CASSQVLSQPQHF; cdr3_nt: TGCGCCAGCAGCCAAGTCCTCAGTCAGCCCCAGCATTTT
d_call: TRBD2; j_call: TRBJ2-1; v_call: TRBV2; clone_size: -; cdr3_aa: CASSVSGGPSFEQFF; cdr3_nt: TGTGCCAGCAGTGTGTCGGGAGGGCCATCCTTTGAGCAGTTCTTC
d_call: TRBD1; j_call: TRBJ2-5; v_call: TRBV6-6; clone_size: -; cdr3_aa: CASKLQGLGQETQYF; cdr3_nt: TGTGCCAGCAAACTACAGGGGTTAGGCCAAGAGACCCAGTACTTC
d_call: TRBD2; j_call: TRBJ2-7; v_call: TRBV27; clone_size: -; cdr3_aa: CASSLSCVLGAVGLADTTYEQYF; cdr3_nt: TGTGCCAGCAGTTTATCGTGTGTCCTGGGCGCCGTCGGACTAGCGGATACAACCTACGAGCAGTACTTC
d_call: -; j_call: TRBJ2-2; v_call: TRBV2; clone_size: -; cdr3_aa: CASSVGSGELFF; cdr3_nt: TGTGCCAGCAGTGTCGGGTCCGGGGAGCTGTTTTTT
d_call: TRBD2; j_call: TRBJ2-1; v_call: TRBV5-5; clone_size: few; cdr3_aa: CASSFTGGAYNEQFF; cdr3_nt: TGTGCCAGCAGCTTCACGGGGGGGGCCTACAATGAGCAGTTCTTC
d_call: -; j_call: TRBJ1-1; v_call: TRBV30; clone_size: -; cdr3_aa: CAWSPTREAFF; cdr3_nt: TGTGCCTGGAGTCCAACACGTGAAGCTTTCTTT
d_call: TRBD1; j_call: TRBJ2-7; v_call: TRBV28; clone_size: -; cdr3_aa: CASSLPGQYSYEQYF; cdr3_nt: TGTGCCAGCAGTCTTCCGGGACAGTACTCCTACGAGCAGTACTTC
d_call: TRBD1; j_call: TRBJ2-2; v_call: TRBV18; clone_size: -; cdr3_aa: CASSRGTGNTGELFF; cdr3_nt: TGTGCCAGCTCACGGGGGACAGGGAACACCGGGGAGCTGTTTTTT
d_call: TRBD1; j_call: TRBJ2-1; v_call: TRBV11-3; clone_size: -; cdr3_aa: CASSLRTGLGEQFF; cdr3_nt: TGTGCCAGCAGCCTAAGGACAGGGCTAGGGGAGCAGTTCTTC